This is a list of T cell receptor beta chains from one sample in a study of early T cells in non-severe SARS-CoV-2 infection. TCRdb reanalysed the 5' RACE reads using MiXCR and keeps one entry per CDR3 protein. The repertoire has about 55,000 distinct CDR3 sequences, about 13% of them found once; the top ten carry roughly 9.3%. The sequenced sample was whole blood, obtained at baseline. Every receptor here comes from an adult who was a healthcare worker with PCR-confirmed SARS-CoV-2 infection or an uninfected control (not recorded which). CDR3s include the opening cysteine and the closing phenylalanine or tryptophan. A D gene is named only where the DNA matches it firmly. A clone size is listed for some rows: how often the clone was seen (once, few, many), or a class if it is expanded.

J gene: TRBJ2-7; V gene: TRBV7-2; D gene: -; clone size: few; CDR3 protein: CASSSPRHLEQYF; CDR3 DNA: TGTGCCAGCAGCTCCCCTAGGCATCTCGAGCAGTACTTC
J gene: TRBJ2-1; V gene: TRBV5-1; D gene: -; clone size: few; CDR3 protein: CASSLVNNEQFF; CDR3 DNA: TGCGCCAGCAGCTTGGTAAACAATGAGCAGTTCTTC
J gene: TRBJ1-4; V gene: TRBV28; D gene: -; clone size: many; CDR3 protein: CASSSPLGAGRREKLFF; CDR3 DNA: TGTGCCAGCAGTTCTCCCCTGGGCGCGGGAAGGCGTGAAAAACTGTTTTTT
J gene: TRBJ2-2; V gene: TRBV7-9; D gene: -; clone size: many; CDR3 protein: CASSPLDTGELFF; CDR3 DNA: TGTGCCAGCAGCCCACTAGACACCGGGGAGCTGTTTTTT
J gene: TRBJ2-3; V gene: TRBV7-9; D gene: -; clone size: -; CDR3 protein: CASSALLDGATQYF; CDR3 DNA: TGTGCCAGCAGCGCACTACTGGACGGGGCGACGCAGTATTTT
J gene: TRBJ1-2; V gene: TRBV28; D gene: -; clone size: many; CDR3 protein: CASIPSGGINYGYTF; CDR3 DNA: TGTGCCAGCATCCCATCGGGGGGAATTAACTATGGCTACACCTTC
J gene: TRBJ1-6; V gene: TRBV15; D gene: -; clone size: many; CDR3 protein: CATRRGYNSPLHF; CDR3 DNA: TGTGCCACCCGGCGGGGCTATAATTCACCCCTCCACTTT
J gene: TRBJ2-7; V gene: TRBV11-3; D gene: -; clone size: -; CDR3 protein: CASSLEGSRNYEQYF; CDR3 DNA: TGTGCCAGCAGCTTAGAAGGTTCCCGAAATTACGAGCAGTACTTC
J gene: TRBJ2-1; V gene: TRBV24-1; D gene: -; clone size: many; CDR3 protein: CATRAGGTSRYEQFF; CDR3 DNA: TGTGCCACCAGGGCAGGGGGGACTAGTCGGTATGAGCAGTTCTTC
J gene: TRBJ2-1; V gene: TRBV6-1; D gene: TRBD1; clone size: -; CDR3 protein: CASLGQGSNEQFF; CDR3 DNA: TGTGCCAGCCTAGGACAGGGGAGCAATGAGCAGTTCTTC
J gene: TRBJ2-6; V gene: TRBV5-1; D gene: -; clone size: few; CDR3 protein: CASSFDSGANVLTF; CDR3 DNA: TGCGCCAGCAGTTTTGACTCTGGGGCCAACGTCCTGACTTTC
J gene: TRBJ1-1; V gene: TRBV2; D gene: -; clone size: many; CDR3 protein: CASRALGGRNTEAFF; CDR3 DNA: TGTGCCAGCAGGGCCCTCGGGGGCAGGAACACTGAAGCTTTCTTT
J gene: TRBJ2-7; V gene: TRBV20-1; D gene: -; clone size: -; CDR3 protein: CSARDSAVSYEQYF; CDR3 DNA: TGCAGTGCTAGAGATAGTGCGGTCTCCTACGAGCAGTACTTC
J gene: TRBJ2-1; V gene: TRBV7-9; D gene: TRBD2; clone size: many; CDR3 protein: CASRLEAGTFYNEQFF; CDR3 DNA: TGTGCCAGCAGACTCGAAGCGGGAACCTTCTACAATGAGCAGTTCTTC
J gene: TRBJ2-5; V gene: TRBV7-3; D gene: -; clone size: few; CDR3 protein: CASSAQGGPGETQYF; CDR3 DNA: TGTGCCAGCAGCGCCCAGGGGGGGCCGGGGGAGACCCAGTACTTC